This note documents a single T cell receptor beta chain sequence. The protocol was immunoSEQ multiplex PCR, while the TCRdb copy is restricted to in-frame clones and leaves out a portion. The data show 110,000 or so clones, 85% to 90% seen once. The source of the sample is a study of T cell responses to AZD1222 COVID-19 vaccine. This CDR3 contains 14 residues. CDR1 and CDR2 (germline): SGHRS, YFSETQ. V was cut by 1 base and J by 1 base, with 8 bases left in between. This clonotype was obtained from an adult who received the AZD1222 COVID-19 vaccine. The sequenced sample was peripheral blood, obtained 28 days after the second AZD1222 dose. This chain connects TRBV5-1 to TRBJ1-1; D unresolved. The CDR3: CASSLYPGNTEAFF. CDR3 bases: TGCGCCAGCAGCTTGTATCCCGGGAACACTGAAGCTTTCTTT.